Included here is one T cell receptor (beta chain) sequence, with context. Its antigen remains unidentified. The data originate from a study of T cell responses to AZD1222 COVID-19 vaccine. General study findings and limits: Two AZD1222 administrations were followed by greater Spike-specific TCR breadth and depth. White British donors predominated, females outnumbered males, and clonal diversity was possibly underestimated. Baseline serology detected seropositivity in only six AZD1222 recipients. Regions left unmutated in variants are reportedly the target of nearly half of spike-specific TCRs.

The CDR3 totals 17 residues. In germline, CDR1 is SGHVS, CDR2 FNYEAQ. V lost 1 base, J lost 10 bases, and 20 bases lay in between. Generated by immunoSEQ multiplex PCR, the TCRdb table keeps only in-frame clones and is missing some. The repertoire holds some 160,000 clones, with roughly 85% as singletons. The receptor comes from an adult who received the AZD1222 COVID-19 vaccine. V gene TRBV7-6 combines with J gene TRBJ1-6, with a weak D call TRBD1 (5 bases). The material was peripheral blood, obtained 28 days after the second AZD1222 dose. CDR3 sequence (DNA): TGTGCCAGCAGCTTAGGTCCCCGAGGGACCGCGTTATCACCCCTCCACTTT. Amino acid sequence: CASSLGPRGTALSPLHF.